These T cell receptor beta chains were read from a single sample in a study of shared clonotypes between healthy human individuals. TCRdb's copy holds only in-frame clones and misses some; the assay was immunoSEQ multiplex PCR. Here the sample spans about 2,100,000 clones, more than 85% being singletons. Sequences were obtained from naive CD8+ T cells from PBMCs. The receptor set was obtained from a man aged 18 to 29 in good health. Some clones in this sample may be carry-over from other donors' samples. CDR3s include the opening cysteine and the closing phenylalanine or tryptophan. Fields, in order: CDR3 length, V gene, D gene, clone size, J gene, CDR3 protein, CDR3 DNA. D genes are given only for firm matches. Some rows have no size entry. The others give once, few or many, or a class for an expanded clone.

length: 14
V: TRBV6-6
D: NA
size: NA
J: TRBJ1-1
CDR3: CASSPSEGPRGAFF
DNA: TGTGCCAGCAGTCCATCCGAGGGCCCTAGAGGGGCTTTCTTT

length: 12
V: TRBV11-2
D: NA
size: NA
J: TRBJ1-1
CDR3: CASSLWNTEAFF
DNA: TGTGCCAGCAGCCTGTGGAACACTGAAGCTTTCTTT

length: 15
V: TRBV5-6
D: NA
size: NA
J: TRBJ2-3
CDR3: CASSLLNGVSDTQYF
DNA: TGTGCCAGCAGCTTGTTGAACGGGGTTTCAGATACGCAGTATTTT

length: 12
V: TRBV2
D: NA
size: NA
J: TRBJ2-7
CDR3: CASSVAGYEQYF
DNA: TGTGCCAGCAGTGTGGCGGGGTACGAGCAGTACTTC

length: 13
V: TRBV28
D: NA
size: NA
J: TRBJ2-7
CDR3: CASTGLGDYEQYF
DNA: TGTGCTTCAACCGGGCTAGGGGACTACGAGCAGTACTTC

length: 14
V: TRBV29-1
D: TRBD2
size: NA
J: TRBJ2-1
CDR3: CSALTSEVVNEQFF
DNA: TGCAGCGCCCTCACTAGCGAGGTGGTGAATGAGCAGTTCTTC

length: 15
V: TRBV27
D: NA
size: NA
J: TRBJ2-7
CDR3: CASSLQQPSSYEQYF
DNA: TGTGCCAGCAGTTTGCAACAGCCGTCTTCCTACGAGCAGTACTTC

length: 17
V: TRBV5-8
D: TRBD1
size: once
J: TRBJ1-1
CDR3: CASSQIRQGRANTEAFF
DNA: TGTGCCAGCAGCCAAATTAGACAGGGGCGTGCGAACACTGAAGCTTTCTTT

length: 13
V: TRBV13
D: TRBD1
size: NA
J: TRBJ2-1
CDR3: CASGQGYDNEQFF
DNA: TGTGCCAGCGGACAGGGGTACGACAATGAGCAGTTCTTC

length: 15
V: TRBV2
D: NA
size: NA
J: TRBJ1-5
CDR3: CASRRGVGSNQPQHF
DNA: TGTGCCAGCAGGAGGGGTGTTGGGAGCAATCAGCCCCAGCATTTT

length: 14
V: TRBV15
D: NA
size: NA
J: TRBJ1-3
CDR3: CATSRAGAGNTIYF
DNA: TGTGCCACCAGCAGAGCAGGGGCGGGAAACACCATATATTTT

length: 16
V: TRBV7-9
D: TRBD2
size: NA
J: TRBJ2-2
CDR3: CASSAGLAANTGELFF
DNA: TGTGCCAGCAGCGCGGGACTAGCGGCGAACACCGGGGAGCTGTTTTTT

length: 13
V: TRBV7-9
D: NA
size: NA
J: TRBJ1-1
CDR3: CASRSGLNTEAFF
DNA: TGTGCCAGCAGGTCCGGTCTGAACACTGAAGCTTTCTTT

length: 13
V: TRBV13
D: NA
size: NA
J: TRBJ2-5
CDR3: CASSLRLQETQYF
DNA: TGTGCCAGCAGCCTTAGACTCCAAGAGACCCAGTACTTC

length: 13
V: TRBV2
D: TRBD2
size: NA
J: TRBJ2-1
CDR3: CASSGPPSGRWFF
DNA: TGTGCCAGCAGTGGCCCTCCTAGCGGGAGATGGTTCTTC

length: 11
V: TRBV28
D: NA
size: NA
J: TRBJ1-2
CDR3: CATNTLYGYTF
DNA: TGTGCCACCAACACTTTATATGGCTACACCTTC

length: 16
V: TRBV7-9
D: NA
size: NA
J: TRBJ2-2
CDR3: CASSLPRGLVTGELFF
DNA: TGTGCCAGCAGCCTCCCGAGGGGTCTTGTCACCGGGGAGCTGTTTTTT

length: 17
V: TRBV7-8
D: TRBD2
size: NA
J: TRBJ2-7
CDR3: CASSSLLLAGFSYEQYF
DNA: TGTGCCAGCAGCTCTTTATTACTAGCGGGTTTTTCCTACGAGCAGTACTTC

length: 11
V: TRBV27
D: NA
size: once
J: TRBJ2-7
CDR3: CATHRLYEQYF
DNA: TGTGCCACCCACCGCCTCTACGAGCAGTACTTC

length: 15
V: TRBV28
D: NA
size: NA
J: TRBJ2-4
CDR3: CASSEGFSPKNIQYF
DNA: TGTGCCAGCAGTGAGGGGTTCTCACCCAAAAACATTCAGTACTTC

length: 14
V: TRBV30
D: TRBD2
size: NA
J: TRBJ2-3
CDR3: CAWSVSGRSDTQYF
DNA: TGTGCCTGGAGTGTCTCCGGGAGGTCGGATACGCAGTATTTT

length: 12
V: TRBV9
D: TRBD1
size: once
J: TRBJ2-1
CDR3: CASSHRGHEQFF
DNA: TGTGCCAGCAGCCACAGGGGGCATGAGCAGTTCTTC

length: 13
V: TRBV6-6
D: NA
size: NA
J: TRBJ1-2
CDR3: CASSYSSRDGYTF
DNA: TGTGCCAGCAGTTACTCGAGTAGAGATGGCTACACCTTC

length: 19
V: TRBV9
D: TRBD1
size: NA
J: TRBJ1-3
CDR3: CASSSFHLAGGPSGNTIYF
DNA: TGTGCCAGCAGCTCATTCCATTTGGCAGGGGGCCCCTCTGGAAACACCATATATTTT